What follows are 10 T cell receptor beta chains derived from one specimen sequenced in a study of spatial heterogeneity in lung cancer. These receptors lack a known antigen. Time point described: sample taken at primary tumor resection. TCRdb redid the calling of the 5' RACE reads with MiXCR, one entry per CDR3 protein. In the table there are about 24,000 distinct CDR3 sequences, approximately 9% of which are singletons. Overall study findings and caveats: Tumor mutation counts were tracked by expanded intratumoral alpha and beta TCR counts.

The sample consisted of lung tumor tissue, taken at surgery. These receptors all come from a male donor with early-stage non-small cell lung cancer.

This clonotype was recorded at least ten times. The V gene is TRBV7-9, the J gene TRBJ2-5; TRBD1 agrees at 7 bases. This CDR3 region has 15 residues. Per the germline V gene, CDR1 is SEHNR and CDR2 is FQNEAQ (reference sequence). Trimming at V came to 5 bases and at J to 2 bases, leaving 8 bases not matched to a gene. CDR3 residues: CASSPPTGLQETQYF. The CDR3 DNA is TGTGCCAGCAGCCCACCGACAGGGTTACAAGAGACCCAGTACTTC.

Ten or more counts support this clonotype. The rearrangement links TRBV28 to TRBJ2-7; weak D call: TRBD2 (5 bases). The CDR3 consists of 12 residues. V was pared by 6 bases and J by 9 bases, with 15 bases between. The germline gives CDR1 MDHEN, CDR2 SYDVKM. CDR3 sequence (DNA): TGTGCCAGCAGGCCCGGACTTCTCGGGCAGTACTTC. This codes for CASRPGLLGQYF.

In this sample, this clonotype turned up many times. CDR3 loop: CASRDRGVGEQYF. The CDR3 DNA reads as TGTGCCAGCCGCGACCGGGGGGTAGGCGAGCAGTACTTC. The rearrangement links TRBV2 to TRBJ2-7; 7 nucleotides line up with TRBD2. Germline lookup yields CDR1 SNHLY and CDR2 FYNNEI. Trimming at V came to 8 bases and at J to 6 bases, leaving 10 bases not matched to a gene. The CDR3 extends over 13 amino acids.

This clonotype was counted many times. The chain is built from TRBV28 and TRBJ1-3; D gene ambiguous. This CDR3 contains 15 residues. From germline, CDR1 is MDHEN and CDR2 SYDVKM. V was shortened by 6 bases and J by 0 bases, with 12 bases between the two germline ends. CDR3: CASSLDLRSGNTIYF. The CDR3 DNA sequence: TGTGCCAGCAGCCTGGACCTCCGCTCTGGAAACACCATATATTTT.

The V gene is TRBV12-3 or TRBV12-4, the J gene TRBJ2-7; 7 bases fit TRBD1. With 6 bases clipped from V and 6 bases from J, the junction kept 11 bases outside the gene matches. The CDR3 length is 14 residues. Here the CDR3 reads CASSEQTGSPEQYF. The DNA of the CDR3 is TGTGCCAGCAGCGAACAGACAGGGTCCCCCGAGCAGTACTTC.

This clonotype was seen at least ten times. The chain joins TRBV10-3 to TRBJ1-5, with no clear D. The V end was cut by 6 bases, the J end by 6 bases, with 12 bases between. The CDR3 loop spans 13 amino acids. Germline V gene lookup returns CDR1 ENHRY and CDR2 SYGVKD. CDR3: CAISWGSGQPQHF. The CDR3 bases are TGTGCCATCAGCTGGGGATCTGGTCAGCCCCAGCATTTT.

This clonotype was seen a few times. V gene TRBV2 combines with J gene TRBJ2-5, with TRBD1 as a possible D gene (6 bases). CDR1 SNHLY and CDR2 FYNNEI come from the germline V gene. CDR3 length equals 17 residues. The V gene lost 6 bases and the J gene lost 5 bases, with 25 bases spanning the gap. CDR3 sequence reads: CASRPYFTGNLQETQYF. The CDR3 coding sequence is TGTGCCAGCAGACCCTATTTTACAGGGAATCTCCAGGAGACCCAGTACTTC.

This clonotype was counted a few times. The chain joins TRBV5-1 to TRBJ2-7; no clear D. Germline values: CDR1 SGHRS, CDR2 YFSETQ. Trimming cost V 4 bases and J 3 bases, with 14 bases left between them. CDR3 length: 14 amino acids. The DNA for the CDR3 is TGCGCCAGCAGCCAGGCCGGGTCGAACTACGAGCAGTACTTC. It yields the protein CASSQAGSNYEQYF.

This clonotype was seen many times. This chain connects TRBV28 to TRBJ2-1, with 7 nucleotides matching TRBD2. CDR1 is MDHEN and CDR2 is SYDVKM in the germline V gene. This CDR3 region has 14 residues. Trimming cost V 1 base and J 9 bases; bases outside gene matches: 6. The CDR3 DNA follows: TGTGCCAGCAGTTTATTCGGGGGGAGGGGTGAGCAGTTCTTC. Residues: CASSLFGGRGEQFF.

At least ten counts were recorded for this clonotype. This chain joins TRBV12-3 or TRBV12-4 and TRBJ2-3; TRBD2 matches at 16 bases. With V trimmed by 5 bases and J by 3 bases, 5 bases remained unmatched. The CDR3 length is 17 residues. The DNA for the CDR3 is TGTGCCAGCAGTCTGGGACTAGCGGGGGGGCTGACAGATACGCAGTATTTT. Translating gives CASSLGLAGGLTDTQYF.